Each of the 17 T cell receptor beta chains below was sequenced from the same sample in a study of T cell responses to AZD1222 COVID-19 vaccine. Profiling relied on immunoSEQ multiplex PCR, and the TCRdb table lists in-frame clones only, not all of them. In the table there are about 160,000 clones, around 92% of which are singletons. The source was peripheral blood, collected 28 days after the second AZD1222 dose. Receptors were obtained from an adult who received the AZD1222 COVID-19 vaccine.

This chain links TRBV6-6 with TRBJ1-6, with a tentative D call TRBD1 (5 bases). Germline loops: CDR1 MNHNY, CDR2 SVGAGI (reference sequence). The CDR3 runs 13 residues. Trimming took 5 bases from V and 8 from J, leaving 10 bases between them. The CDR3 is CASSLRVYSPLHF. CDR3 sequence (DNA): TGTGCCAGCAGTCTCAGGGTTTATTCACCCCTCCACTTT.

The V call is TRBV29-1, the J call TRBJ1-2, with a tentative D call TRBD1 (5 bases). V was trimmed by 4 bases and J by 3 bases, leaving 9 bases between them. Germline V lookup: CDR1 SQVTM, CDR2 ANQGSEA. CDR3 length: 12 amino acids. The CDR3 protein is CSVVRGDYGYTF. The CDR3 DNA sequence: TGCAGCGTTGTAAGGGGAGACTATGGCTACACCTTC.

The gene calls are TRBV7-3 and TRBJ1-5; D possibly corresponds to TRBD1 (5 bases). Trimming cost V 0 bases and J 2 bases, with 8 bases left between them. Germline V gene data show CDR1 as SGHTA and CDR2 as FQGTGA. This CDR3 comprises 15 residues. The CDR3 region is CASSLTGGGNQPQHF. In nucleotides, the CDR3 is TGTGCCAGCAGCTTAACTGGGGGAGGCAATCAGCCCCAGCATTTT.

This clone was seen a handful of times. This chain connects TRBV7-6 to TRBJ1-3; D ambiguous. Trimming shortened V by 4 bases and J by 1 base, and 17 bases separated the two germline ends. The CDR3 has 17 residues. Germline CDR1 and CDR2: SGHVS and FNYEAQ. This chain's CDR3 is CASSSKRGWASGNTIYF. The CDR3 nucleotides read TGTGCCAGCAGCTCTAAACGGGGTTGGGCGTCTGGAAACACCATATATTTT.

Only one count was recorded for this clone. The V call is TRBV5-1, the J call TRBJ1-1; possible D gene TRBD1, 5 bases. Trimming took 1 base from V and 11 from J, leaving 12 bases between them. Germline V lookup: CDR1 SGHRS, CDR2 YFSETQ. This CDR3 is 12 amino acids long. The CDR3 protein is CASSLTSGRAFF. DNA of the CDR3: TGCGCCAGCAGCTTGACGTCGGGACGGGCTTTCTTT.

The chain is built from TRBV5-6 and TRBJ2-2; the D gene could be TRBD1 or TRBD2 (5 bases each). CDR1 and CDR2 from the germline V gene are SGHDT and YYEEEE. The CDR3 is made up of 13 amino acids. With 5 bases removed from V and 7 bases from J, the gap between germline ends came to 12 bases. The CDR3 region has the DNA TGTGCCAGCAGTGAGGGGCCGGGCGGGGAGCTGTTTTTT. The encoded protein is CASSEGPGGELFF.

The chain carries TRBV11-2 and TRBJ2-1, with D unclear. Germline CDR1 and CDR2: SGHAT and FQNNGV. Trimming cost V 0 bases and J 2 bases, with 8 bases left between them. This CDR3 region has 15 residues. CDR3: CASSLERRPYNEQFF. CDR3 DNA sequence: TGTGCCAGCAGCTTAGAACGGCGGCCCTACAATGAGCAGTTCTTC.

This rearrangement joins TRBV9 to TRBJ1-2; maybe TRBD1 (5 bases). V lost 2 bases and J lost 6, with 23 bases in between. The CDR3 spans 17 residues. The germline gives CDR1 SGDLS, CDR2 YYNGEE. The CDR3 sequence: CASSVGGEPSVWDGYTF. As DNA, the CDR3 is TGTGCCAGCAGCGTGGGGGGAGAGCCATCGGTTTGGGATGGCTACACCTTC.

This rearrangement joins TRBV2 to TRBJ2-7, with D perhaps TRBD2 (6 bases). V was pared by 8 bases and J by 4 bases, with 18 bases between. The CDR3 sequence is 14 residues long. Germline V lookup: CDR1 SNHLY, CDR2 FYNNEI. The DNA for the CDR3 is TGTGCCAGCGTCCCCCGGGACTCTAAATACGAGCAGTACTTC. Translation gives CASVPRDSKYEQYF.

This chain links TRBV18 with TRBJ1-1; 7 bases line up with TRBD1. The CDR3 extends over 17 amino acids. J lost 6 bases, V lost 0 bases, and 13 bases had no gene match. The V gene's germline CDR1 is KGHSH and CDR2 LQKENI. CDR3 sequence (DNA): TGTGCCAGCTCACCACCAGGGGGTTACCAGGGGGTGTCTGAAGCTTTCTTT. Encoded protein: CASSPPGGYQGVSEAFF.

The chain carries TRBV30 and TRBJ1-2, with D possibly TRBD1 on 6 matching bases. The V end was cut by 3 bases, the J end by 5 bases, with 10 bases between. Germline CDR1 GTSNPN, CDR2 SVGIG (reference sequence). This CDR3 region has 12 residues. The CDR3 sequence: CAWSPGVYGYTF. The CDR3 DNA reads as TGTGCCTGGAGCCCAGGGGTTTATGGCTACACCTTC.

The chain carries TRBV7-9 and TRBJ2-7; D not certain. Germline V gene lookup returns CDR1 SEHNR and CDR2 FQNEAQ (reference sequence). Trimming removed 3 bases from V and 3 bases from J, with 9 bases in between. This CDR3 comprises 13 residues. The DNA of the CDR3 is TGTGCCAGCAGCTTCGCCGAGCGCTACGAGCAGTACTTC. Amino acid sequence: CASSFAERYEQYF.

The CDR3 loop is CASSPGYSGVNEQFF. CDR3 DNA sequence: TGTGCCAGCAGCCCCGGCTATTCCGGGGTCAATGAGCAGTTCTTC. J is TRBJ2-1 and V is TRBV7-6; weak D call: TRBD2 (5 bases). The CDR3 has 15 amino acids. Germline CDR1 reads SGHVS; CDR2 reads FNYEAQ. V gave up 5 bases and J gave up 6 bases, with 17 bases separating them.

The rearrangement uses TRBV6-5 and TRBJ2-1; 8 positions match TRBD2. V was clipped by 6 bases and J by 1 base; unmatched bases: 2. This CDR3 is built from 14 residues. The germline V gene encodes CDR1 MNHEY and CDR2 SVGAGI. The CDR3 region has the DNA TGTGCCAGCAGAAGCGGGGGTTCCTACAATGAGCAGTTCTTC. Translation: CASRSGGSYNEQFF.

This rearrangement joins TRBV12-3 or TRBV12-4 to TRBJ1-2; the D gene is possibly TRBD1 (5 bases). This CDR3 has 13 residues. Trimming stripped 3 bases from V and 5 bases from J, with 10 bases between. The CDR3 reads CASSFGGAYGYTF. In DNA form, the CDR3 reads TGTGCCAGCAGTTTCGGAGGGGCATATGGCTACACCTTC.

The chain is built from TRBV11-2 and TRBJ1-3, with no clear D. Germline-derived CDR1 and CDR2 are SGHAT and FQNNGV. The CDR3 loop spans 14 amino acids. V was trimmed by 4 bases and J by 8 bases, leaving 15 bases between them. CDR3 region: CASSSYGVGYTIYF. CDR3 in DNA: TGTGCCAGCAGCTCTTATGGCGTGGGGTACACCATATATTTT.

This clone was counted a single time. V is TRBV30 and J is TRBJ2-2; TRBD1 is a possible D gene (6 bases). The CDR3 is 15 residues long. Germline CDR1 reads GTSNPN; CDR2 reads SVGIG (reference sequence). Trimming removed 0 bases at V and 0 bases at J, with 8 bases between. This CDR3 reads CAWSVYRANTGELFF. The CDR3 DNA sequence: TGTGCCTGGAGTGTATACAGGGCGAACACCGGGGAGCTGTTTTTT.